What follows are 2 T cell receptor beta chains derived from one specimen sequenced in a study of T cell responses to AZD1222 COVID-19 vaccine. Assay: immunoSEQ multiplex PCR; the TCRdb copy retains only in-frame clones and omits some. Among approximately 65,000 clones listed, roughly 80% were seen once. The specimen comprised peripheral blood, sampled on day 0 of AZD1222 vaccination. These receptors all stem from an adult in good health.

V is TRBV7-2 and J is TRBJ1-4; TRBD1 aligns across 7 bases. V was clipped by 5 bases and J by 14 bases; unmatched bases: 8. CDR1 and CDR2 from the germline V gene are SGHTA and FQGNSA. The CDR3 totals 12 residues. CDR3 DNA: TGTGCCAGCAGCGGGCCGGACAGGTCCCTGTTTTTT. Encoded protein: CASSGPDRSLFF.

V gene TRBV25-1 combines with J gene TRBJ1-5, with TRBD1 matching over 9 bases. The CDR3 consists of 14 residues. V lost 4 bases, J lost 3 bases, and 1 base stayed unmatched. Per germline, CDR1 MGHDK and CDR2 SYGVNS. The CDR3 DNA sequence: TGTGCCAGCAGTGGGACAGGGGACAATCAGCCCCAGCATTTT. Amino acid sequence: CASSGTGDNQPQHF.